This TCR beta chain was identified in a study of OX40 agonist ivuxolimab in advanced cancers. Repertoires were generated with immunoSEQ multiplex PCR, while TCRdb's copy carries only in-frame clones and drops some. The table shows tens of thousands of clones, with roughly 80% occurring only once. The CDR3 is 16 amino acids. Trimming left V 3 bases short and J 1 base short, with 14 bases between. Germline-derived CDR1 and CDR2 are MGHDK and SYGVNS. This chain connects TRBV25-1 to TRBJ2-3, with D perhaps matching TRBD2 (6 bases). Here the sequenced sample was CD4+ or CD8+ T cells sorted from blood, taken in a trial of the OX40 agonist ivuxolimab. This TCR came from an adult with an advanced solid tumor such as melanoma, head and neck, liver or kidney cancer. The CDR3 coding sequence is TGTGCCAGCAGTGATAACTGGCGGGGTGGCACAGATACGCAGTATTTT. Translation: CASSDNWRGGTDTQYF.